The 27 T cell receptor beta chains given below trace back to one sample, sequenced in a study of T cells in Graves' hyperthyroidism and ophthalmopathy. RNA transcripts were the template for amplifying TCR beta CDR3 regions. During a first-round RT-PCR of the TCR CDR3, the HTBI primer set was used. MiXCR, applied by TCRdb to the multiplex PCR reads, yields one record per CDR3 protein. The sample has around 430,000 distinct CDR3 sequences; about 15% are singletons. Input material: blood. The receptor set was obtained from a woman aged 30 to 39 with Graves' hyperthyroidism.

A few counts support this clonotype. This chain uses TRBV5-1 with TRBJ2-7; 7 positions match TRBD2. This CDR3 is 16 amino acids long. In germline, CDR1 is SGHRS, CDR2 YFSETQ. V trimming: 6 bases; J trimming: 6 bases; junction bases outside the gene matches: 18. CDR3 DNA: TGCGCCAGCACCCGAGCCTTGGCGGGAGAGGGAAGCGAGCAGTACTTC. Protein product: CASTRALAGEGSEQYF.

This clonotype has more than one count but fewer than ten. This chain uses TRBV20-1 with TRBJ1-6, with D possibly matching TRBD1 (6 bases). The CDR3 is 11 residues long. The germline V gene encodes CDR1 DFQATT and CDR2 SNEGSKA (reference sequence). CDR3 in amino acids: CRAGVGSPLHF. Here the CDR3 DNA reads TGCAGAGCAGGGGTGGGTTCACCCCTCCACTTT.

This clonotype was recorded many times. This rearrangement joins TRBV11-2 to TRBJ2-3, with no clear D. This CDR3 comprises 16 residues. Germline V CDR1 and CDR2: SGHAT, FQNNGV. V lost 1 base to trimming and J lost 1 base, with 12 bases between them. The CDR3 coding sequence is TGTGCCAGCAGCTTAGGGGGTGGGCGCCGCACAGATACGCAGTATTTT. Protein product: CASSLGGGRRTDTQYF.

The V and J genes are TRBV9 and TRBJ2-7, with D maybe TRBD2 (5 bases). Germline V gene data show CDR1 as SGDLS and CDR2 as YYNGEE. This CDR3 has 14 amino acids. V was cut by 0 bases and J by 6 bases, with 13 bases left in between. CDR3 region: CASSVEEGMGEQYF. The CDR3 coding sequence is TGTGCCAGCAGCGTAGAAGAGGGTATGGGCGAGCAGTACTTC.

This clonotype was detected only a few times. With a much larger clone just one base away, this may be a read error. The V call is TRBV3-1, the J call TRBJ2-3; perhaps TRBD2 as D (6 bases). The germline V gene encodes CDR1 LGHDT and CDR2 YNNKEL (reference sequence). This CDR3 is built from 16 residues. V lost 3 bases and J 2 bases, leaving 15 bases between the germline ends. CDR3 amino acids: CASSQLARGVTDTQYF. DNA for the CDR3: TGTGCCAGCAGCCAGCTAGCGAGAGGAGTCACAGATACGCAGTATTTT.

In this sample, this clonotype turned up many times. J is TRBJ1-1 and V is TRBV20-1, with D uncertain. The CDR3 consists of 13 residues. With 3 bases removed from V and 1 base from J, the gap between germline ends came to 9 bases. CDR1 is DFQATT and CDR2 is SNEGSKA in the germline V gene (reference sequence). The CDR3 spells CSASGRGNTEAFF. In DNA, the CDR3 is TGCAGTGCTAGTGGACGGGGGAACACTGAAGCTTTCTTT.

This CDR3 reads CASSRINSGRADTQYF. CDR3 DNA: TGTGCCAGCAGCCGCATTAATAGCGGTAGGGCAGATACGCAGTATTTT. V usage is TRBV6-1 and J usage is TRBJ2-3, with D possibly TRBD2 on 6 matching bases. This CDR3 comprises 16 residues. The V and J ends lost 6 bases and 4 bases respectively, with 20 bases between them. The germline gives CDR1 MNHNS, CDR2 SASEGT.

This clonotype was seen a few times. The J gene is TRBJ2-6, the V gene TRBV5-1, with TRBD2 matching over 10 bases. Germline values: CDR1 SGHRS, CDR2 YFSETQ. This CDR3 comprises 22 residues. Losses at the gene ends were 5 bases for V and 0 bases for J; bases not matched to a gene: 20. The CDR3 bases are TGCGCCAGCAGAATGGACAGCGCACTAGCGGGAAGAGCCGACTCTGGGGCCAACGTCCTGACTTTC. Its protein product is CASRMDSALAGRADSGANVLTF.

The rearrangement links TRBV6-1 to TRBJ1-2; perhaps TRBD1 as D (5 bases). This CDR3 has 14 amino acids. Germline CDR1 reads MNHNS; CDR2 reads SASEGT. Trimming left V 8 bases short and J 6 bases short, with 19 bases between. The chain's CDR3 is CASGRGASGNGYTF. In nucleotides, the CDR3 is TGTGCCAGCGGTCGTGGGGCGTCTGGAAATGGCTACACCTTC.

This clonotype was seen many times. The rearrangement uses TRBV3-1 and TRBJ2-4; the D is unclear. Germline values: CDR1 LGHDT, CDR2 YNNKEL (reference sequence). This CDR3 region has 13 residues. V was trimmed by 4 bases and J by 0 bases, leaving 4 bases between them. CDR3 DNA: TGTGCCAGCAGCCCTCGAGCCAAAAACATTCAGTACTTC. This encodes CASSPRAKNIQYF.

At least ten counts were recorded for this clonotype. V usage is TRBV18 and J usage is TRBJ1-6; 10 nucleotides agree with TRBD1. This CDR3 region has 16 residues. Per the germline V gene, CDR1 is KGHSH and CDR2 is LQKENI. V trimming: 3 bases; J trimming: 8 bases; junction bases outside the gene matches: 7. The CDR3 DNA is TGTGCCAGCTCACCCAGGACAGGGGGGGATCATTCACCCCTCCACTTT. Translated: CASSPRTGGDHSPLHF.

This clonotype was seen more than once but under ten times. This sequence joins TRBV10-3 and TRBJ2-3; perhaps TRBD2 as D (5 bases). The CDR3 length is 13 residues. CDR1 and CDR2 from the germline V gene are ENHRY and SYGVKD. V gave up 10 bases and J gave up 2 bases, with 13 bases separating them. CDR3 protein: CATRGQVTDTQYF. CDR3 DNA: TGTGCCACCAGAGGGCAGGTCACAGATACGCAGTATTTT.

V usage is TRBV5-1 and J usage is TRBJ2-2, with D possibly being TRBD1 (5 bases). Germline assignment: CDR1 SGHRS and CDR2 YFSETQ. The CDR3 loop spans 13 amino acids. V dropped 5 bases and J dropped 4 bases, with 9 bases sitting between them. This chain's CDR3 is CASSLGATGELFF. CDR3 DNA sequence: TGCGCCAGCAGTTTAGGGGCCACCGGGGAGCTGTTTTTT.

This clonotype appeared once. The rearrangement joins TRBV11-2 to TRBJ1-2; D unclear. The CDR3 is 15 amino acids. V was pared by 6 bases and J by 1 base, with 15 bases between. Germline V lookup: CDR1 SGHAT, CDR2 FQNNGV. CDR3 bases: TGTGCCAGCAGTCTGCTGGAGGGATTTAACTATGGCTACACCTTC. This translates into CASSLLEGFNYGYTF.

Worth noting for this clonotype: This may come from a read error, since a much larger clone is one base off. This chain joins TRBV28 and TRBJ1-1, with a possible D match to TRBD1 (6 bases). Between the trimmed V and J ends, which lost 5 bases and 5 bases, there was a span of 12 bases. The germline CDR1 and CDR2 sequences are MDHEN and SYDVKM. The CDR3 is 13 residues long. CDR3 sequence reads: CASSHRAGTEAFF. The CDR3 nucleotides are TGTGCCAGCAGTCACAGGGCTGGGACTGAAGCTTTCTTT.

The table lists this clonotype with many counts. V is TRBV5-1 and J is TRBJ2-2; D ambiguous. CDR1 SGHRS and CDR2 YFSETQ come from the germline V gene. The CDR3 spans 16 residues. Trimming cost V 0 bases and J 0 bases, with 9 bases left between them. CDR3 nucleotide sequence: TGCGCCAGCAGCTTGGTCCCAGGCGCGAACACCGGGGAGCTGTTTTTT. Its protein is CASSLVPGANTGELFF.

The V call is TRBV6-1, the J call TRBJ1-3, with D possibly TRBD1 on 6 matching bases. V shed 5 bases and J shed 3 bases, with 17 bases lying between them. Germline V lookup: CDR1 MNHNS, CDR2 SASEGT. This CDR3 contains 16 residues. In DNA, the CDR3 is TGTGCCAGCAGTCTGGGGCGAACAGGGAGTGGAAACACCATATATTTT. This codes for CASSLGRTGSGNTIYF.

The sample holds a few counts of this clonotype. The genes are TRBV9 and TRBJ2-7; no reliable D call. V gave up 0 bases and J gave up 0 bases, with 7 bases separating them. This CDR3 has 14 residues. Germline CDR1 SGDLS, CDR2 YYNGEE. CDR3 region: CASSVESISYEQYF. The DNA for the CDR3 is TGTGCCAGCAGCGTAGAGTCCATCTCCTACGAGCAGTACTTC.

The table lists this clonotype with a few counts. A clone one base away is much larger, so this may be a read error. This sequence joins TRBV18 and TRBJ2-2, with 8 bases aligning to TRBD1. CDR3 length: 15 residues. The V segment lost 3 bases and the J segment 5 bases; nucleotides outside the gene matches: 5. CDR1 KGHSH and CDR2 LQKENI come from the germline V gene. CDR3 sequence reads: CASSPDRAATGELFF. The DNA of the CDR3 is TGTGCCAGCTCACCGGACAGGGCCGCAACCGGGGAGCTGTTTTTT.

This clonotype was seen ten or more times. The rearrangement joins TRBV11-2 to TRBJ2-5; tentative D call: TRBD1 (5 bases). Per the germline V gene, CDR1 is SGHAT and CDR2 is FQNNGV. CDR3 size: 15 residues. V lost 1 base, J lost 3 bases, and 12 bases lay in between. The DNA of the CDR3 is TGTGCCAGCAGCTTAGTCGGCAGGGCGGAAGAGACCCAGTACTTC. Protein product: CASSLVGRAEETQYF.

This clonotype has ten or more counts. This rearrangement joins TRBV13 to TRBJ2-3; the D is unclear. There are 12 residues in the CDR3. Germline CDR1 PRHDT, CDR2 FYEKMQ (reference sequence). V dropped 4 bases and J dropped 0 bases, with 2 bases sitting between them. This CDR3 reads CASSWSTDTQYF. CDR3 nucleotide sequence: TGTGCCAGCAGCTGGAGCACAGATACGCAGTATTTT.

This clonotype was picked up many times. The V gene is TRBV2, the J gene TRBJ1-2, with D uncertain. V was pared by 7 bases and J by 3 bases, with 15 bases between. CDR3 length: 14 residues. Germline CDR1 reads SNHLY; CDR2 reads FYNNEI. CDR3: CASKAPGSYYGYTF. As DNA, the CDR3 is TGTGCCAGCAAGGCCCCAGGCTCTTACTATGGCTACACCTTC.

The genes are TRBV30 and TRBJ2-1, with D maybe TRBD2 (7 bases). V was cut by 0 bases and J by 3 bases, with 15 bases left in between. Per the germline V gene, CDR1 is GTSNPN and CDR2 is SVGIG (reference sequence). This CDR3 comprises 16 residues. The CDR3 sequence: CAWSVIRAGHYNEQFF. For the CDR3, the DNA is TGTGCCTGGAGTGTAATTCGAGCGGGACACTACAATGAGCAGTTCTTC.

This clonotype was seen ten or more times. This rearrangement joins TRBV20-1 to TRBJ2-7; 7 bases line up with TRBD2. CDR1 is DFQATT, CDR2 SNEGSKA, per germline (reference sequence). This CDR3 has 13 residues. V lost 8 bases to trimming and J lost 0 bases; unmatched junction nucleotides: 7. The CDR3 DNA is TGCAGTTTCTCTAGCGGAAGCTCCTACGAGCAGTACTTC. This codes for CSFSSGSSYEQYF.

This clonotype has a count of ten or more. The chain recombines TRBV6-1 with TRBJ2-7, with D maybe TRBD2 (6 bases). CDR1 and CDR2 from the germline V gene are MNHNS and SASEGT. Trimming left V 8 bases short and J 6 bases short, with 17 bases between. The CDR3 sequence is 13 residues long. Here the CDR3 reads CASGPGREVEQYF. CDR3 in DNA: TGTGCCAGCGGTCCCGGCAGGGAGGTCGAGCAGTACTTC.

This clonotype showed up many times. CDR3 protein: CASSFRLAGVRTGELFF. The CDR3 DNA follows: TGTGCCAGCAGTTTCAGACTAGCGGGAGTTCGCACCGGGGAGCTGTTTTTT. The chain links TRBV28 to TRBJ2-2, with 12 nucleotides matching TRBD2. This CDR3 comprises 17 residues. The V gene's germline CDR1 is MDHEN and CDR2 SYDVKM. J gave up 4 bases and V 3 bases, and 6 bases lay outside the gene matches.

This clonotype appeared many times. The gene calls are TRBV28 and TRBJ1-1; D is undetermined. V lost 8 bases and J 1 base, leaving 8 bases between the germline ends. The germline V gene has CDR1 MDHEN and CDR2 SYDVKM. There are 12 residues in the CDR3. CDR3 DNA: TGTGCCAGCCAAGAGGGGAACACTGAAGCTTTCTTT. This gives the protein CASQEGNTEAFF.